Included here is one T cell receptor (beta chain) sequence, with context. In the naive CD8 group, cells lacked CD45RO and were positively selected for CCR7, so terminally differentiated effector memory CD45RA+ cells were left out. V shed 1 base and J 4 bases; nucleotides not matched to a gene: 13. Germline V gene data show CDR1 as WSHSY and CDR2 as SAAADI. CDR3 length: 18 amino acids. The data originate from a study of shared clonotypes between healthy human individuals. About the research overall: Three plates were used per donor for CD4 naive, three for CD4 memory, two for CD8 naive and one for CD8 memory.

The table came from immunoSEQ multiplex PCR; TCRdb's copy has only in-frame clones and leaves some out. The sample has about 2 million clones; over 85% are singletons. The sequence was collected from a man aged 18-30 years in good health. The material sequenced was naive CD8+ T cells sorted from blood. The chain employs TRBV10-2 and TRBJ2-5, with 9 bases identical to TRBD2. CDR3 sequence: CASSELLAGGKVGETQYF. CDR3 nucleotides: TGCGCCAGCAGTGAGTTATTGGCGGGAGGGAAGGTCGGAGAGACCCAGTACTTC.